The 10 T cell receptor beta chains reported below all come from one sample, sequenced in a study of shared clonotypes between healthy human individuals. Profiling relied on immunoSEQ multiplex PCR, and the TCRdb table lists in-frame clones only, not all of them. The sample yields about 2.3 million clones, around 92% seen once. Sequenced sample: naive CD4+ T cells from PBMCs. Subset defined: CD45RA+ positively selected. All receptors come from a man aged 18 to 30 in good health. Some clones in this sample may be carry-over from other donors' samples.

V gene TRBV30 combines with J gene TRBJ2-7; TRBD2 matches 12 bases. The V and J ends lost 3 bases and 3 bases, in that order; junction bases with no gene match: 0. Per the germline V gene, CDR1 is GTSNPN and CDR2 is SVGIG (reference sequence). CDR3 length equals 13 residues. This CDR3 reads CAWRLAGGYEQYF. The DNA of the CDR3 is TGTGCCTGGAGACTAGCGGGAGGCTACGAGCAGTACTTC.

The chain has TRBV10-3 and TRBJ2-1; 7 bases fit TRBD2. Germline CDR1 is ENHRY and CDR2 is SYGVKD. CDR3 length equals 16 residues. Unmatched junction bases numbered 4, after V lost 2 bases and J lost 0 bases. The CDR3 sequence is CAISEPSSGSYNEQFF. The CDR3 nucleotides are TGTGCCATCAGTGAGCCTTCTAGCGGCTCCTACAATGAGCAGTTCTTC.

V is TRBV7-9 and J is TRBJ2-7, with TRBD2 matching over 7 bases. V lost 5 bases and J lost 4; bases outside the gene matches: 8. CDR1 and CDR2 from the germline V gene are SEHNR and FQNEAQ (reference sequence). This CDR3 spans 14 amino acids. DNA of the CDR3: TGTGCCAGCAGCCCACGGACTAGGTTTTACGAGCAGTACTTC. It specifies CASSPRTRFYEQYF.

The V and J genes are TRBV28 and TRBJ2-7; D might be TRBD1 (5 bases). This CDR3 is 15 amino acids long. Trimming took 6 bases from V and 7 from J, leaving 22 bases between them. Germline V gene sequence: CDR1 MDHEN, CDR2 SYDVKM. CDR3 sequence: CASSSGLRGQGEQYF. The CDR3 nucleotides read TGTGCCAGCAGCTCCGGTCTTAGGGGTCAAGGGGAGCAGTACTTC.

This chain joins TRBV19 and TRBJ2-7; 11 bases match TRBD2. The CDR3 sequence is 14 residues long. Trimming removed 8 bases from V and 4 bases from J; junction bases left unmatched: 7. Germline CDR1 LNHDA, CDR2 SQIVND (reference sequence). The CDR3 here is CASSRTSGQYEQYF. The CDR3 bases are TGTGCCAGTTCCCGGACTAGCGGGCAATACGAGCAGTACTTC.

The gene calls are TRBV23-1 and TRBJ1-1; D might be TRBD1 (5 bases). TRBV23-1 qualifies as an ORF whose function is uncertain. The CDR3 runs to 13 residues. Between the trimmed V and J ends, which lost 2 bases and 3 bases, there was a span of 7 bases. CDR3 in DNA: TGCGCCAGCAGTCAACAGGGCGACACTGAAGCTTTCTTT. It is translated as CASSQQGDTEAFF.

The J gene is TRBJ2-7, the V gene TRBV28; no clear D gene. The V end lost 8 bases, the J end lost 0 bases, and 11 bases lay between the germline ends. The germline CDR1 and CDR2 sequences are MDHEN and SYDVKM. This CDR3 is 13 amino acids long. The CDR3 bases are TGTGCCAGCCGAGCTCCTGGCTCCTACGAGCAGTACTTC. As protein: CASRAPGSYEQYF.

This clone was seen just once. This chain links TRBV4-2 with TRBJ1-3, with D unclear. Between the trimmed V and J ends, which lost 4 bases and 4 bases, there was a span of 8 bases. The CDR3 loop spans 13 amino acids. Germline CDR1 and CDR2: LGHNA and YNFKEQ. CDR3 coding DNA: TGTGCCAGCAGCCCCGATGGGGGAAACACCATATATTTT. Protein product: CASSPDGGNTIYF.

This chain connects TRBV7-2 to TRBJ2-7; unclear D gene. CDR1 and CDR2 (germline): SGHTA, FQGNSA. The CDR3 is made up of 13 amino acids. V lost 2 bases and J lost 2, with 7 bases in between. CDR3 DNA: TGTGCCAGCAGCTTACAAACAGCCTACGAGCAGTACTTC. Translation: CASSLQTAYEQYF.

The chain uses TRBV29-1 and TRBJ2-3, with 8 bases fitting TRBD2. The CDR3 is 14 amino acids. Trimming cost V 2 bases and J 3 bases; bases outside gene matches: 4. The germline CDR1 and CDR2 sequences are SQVTM and ANQGSEA. CDR3 protein: CSVEIQRETDTQYF. The DNA for the CDR3 is TGCAGCGTTGAAATCCAGCGGGAGACAGATACGCAGTATTTT.